The sequence of this TCR beta chain was determined in a study of T cell changes during pregnancy in multiple sclerosis. TCRdb's copy holds only in-frame clones and misses some; the assay was immunoSEQ multiplex PCR. The table records nearly 110,000 clones, roughly 90% of them present only once. V was trimmed by 2 bases and J by 4 bases, leaving 9 bases between them. This CDR3 region has 12 residues. CDR1 is GTSNPN, CDR2 SVGIG, per germline (reference sequence). This TCR derives from a female donor in good health, enrolled as a control in a pregnancy study. The rearrangement uses TRBV30 and TRBJ2-7; D gene ambiguous. The material was peripheral blood, obtained in the third trimester of pregnancy. The CDR3 DNA sequence: TGTGCCTGGAGTTACGTAGCTTACGAGCAGTACTTC. Translated, it gives CAWSYVAYEQYF.